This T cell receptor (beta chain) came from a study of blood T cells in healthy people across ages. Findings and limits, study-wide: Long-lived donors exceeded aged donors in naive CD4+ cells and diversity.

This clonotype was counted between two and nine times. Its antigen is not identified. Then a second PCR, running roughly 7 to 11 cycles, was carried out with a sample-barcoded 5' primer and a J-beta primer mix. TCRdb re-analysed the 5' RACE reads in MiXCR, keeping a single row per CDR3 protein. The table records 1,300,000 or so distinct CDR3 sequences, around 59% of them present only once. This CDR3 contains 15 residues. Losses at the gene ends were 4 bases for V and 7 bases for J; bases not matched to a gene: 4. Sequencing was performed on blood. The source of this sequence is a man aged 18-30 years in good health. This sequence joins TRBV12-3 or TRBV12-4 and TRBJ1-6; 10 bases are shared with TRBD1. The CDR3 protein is CASSSRTGGNSPLHF. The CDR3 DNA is TGTGCCAGCAGTTCGAGGACAGGGGGAAATTCACCCCTCCACTTT.